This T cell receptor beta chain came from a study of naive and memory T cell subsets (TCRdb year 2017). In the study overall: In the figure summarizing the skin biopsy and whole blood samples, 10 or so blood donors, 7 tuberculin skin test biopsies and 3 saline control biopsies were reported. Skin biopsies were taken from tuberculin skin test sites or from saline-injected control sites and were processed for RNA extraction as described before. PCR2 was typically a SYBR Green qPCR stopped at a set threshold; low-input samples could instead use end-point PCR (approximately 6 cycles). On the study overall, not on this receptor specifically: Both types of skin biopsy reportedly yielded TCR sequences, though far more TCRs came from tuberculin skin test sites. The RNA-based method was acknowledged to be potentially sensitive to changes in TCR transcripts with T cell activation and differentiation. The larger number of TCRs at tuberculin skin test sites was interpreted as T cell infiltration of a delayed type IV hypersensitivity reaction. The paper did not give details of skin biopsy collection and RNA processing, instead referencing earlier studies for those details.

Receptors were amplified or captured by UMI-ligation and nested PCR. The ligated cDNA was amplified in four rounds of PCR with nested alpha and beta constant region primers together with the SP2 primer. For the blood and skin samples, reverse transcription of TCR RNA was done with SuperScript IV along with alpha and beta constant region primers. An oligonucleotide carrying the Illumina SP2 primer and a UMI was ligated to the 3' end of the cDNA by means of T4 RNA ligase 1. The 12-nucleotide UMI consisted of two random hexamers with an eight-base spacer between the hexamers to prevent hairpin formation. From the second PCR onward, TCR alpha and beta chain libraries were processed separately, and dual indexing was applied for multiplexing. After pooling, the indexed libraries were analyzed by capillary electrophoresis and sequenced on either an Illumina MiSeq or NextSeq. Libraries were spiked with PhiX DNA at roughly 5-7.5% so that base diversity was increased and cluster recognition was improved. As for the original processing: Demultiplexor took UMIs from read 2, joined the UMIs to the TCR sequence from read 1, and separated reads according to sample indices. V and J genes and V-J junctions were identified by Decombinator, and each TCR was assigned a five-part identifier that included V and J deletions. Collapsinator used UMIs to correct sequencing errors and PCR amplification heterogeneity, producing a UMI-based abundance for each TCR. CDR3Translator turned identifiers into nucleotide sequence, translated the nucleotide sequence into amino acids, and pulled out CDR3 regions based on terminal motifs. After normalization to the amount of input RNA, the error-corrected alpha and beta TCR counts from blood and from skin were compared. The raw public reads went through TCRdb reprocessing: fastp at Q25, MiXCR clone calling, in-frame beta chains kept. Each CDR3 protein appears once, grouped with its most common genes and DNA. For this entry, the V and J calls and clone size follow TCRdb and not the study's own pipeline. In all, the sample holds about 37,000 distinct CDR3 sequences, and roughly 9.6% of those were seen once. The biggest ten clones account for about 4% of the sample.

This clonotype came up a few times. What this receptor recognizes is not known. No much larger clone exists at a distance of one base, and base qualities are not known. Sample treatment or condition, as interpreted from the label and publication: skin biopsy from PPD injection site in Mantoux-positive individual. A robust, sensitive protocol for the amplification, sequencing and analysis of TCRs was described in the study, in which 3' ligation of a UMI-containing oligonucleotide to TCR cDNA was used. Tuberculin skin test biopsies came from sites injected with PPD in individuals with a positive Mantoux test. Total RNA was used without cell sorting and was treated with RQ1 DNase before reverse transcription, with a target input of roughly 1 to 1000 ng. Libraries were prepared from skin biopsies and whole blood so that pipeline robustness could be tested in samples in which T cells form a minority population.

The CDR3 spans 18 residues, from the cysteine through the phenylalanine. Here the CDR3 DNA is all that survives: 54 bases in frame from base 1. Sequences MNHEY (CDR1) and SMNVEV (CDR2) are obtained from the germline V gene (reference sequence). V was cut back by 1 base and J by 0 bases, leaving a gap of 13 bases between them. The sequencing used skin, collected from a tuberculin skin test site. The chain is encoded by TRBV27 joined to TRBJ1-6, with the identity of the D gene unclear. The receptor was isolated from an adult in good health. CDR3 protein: CASSLFATGSSYNSPLHF. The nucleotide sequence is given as TGTGCCAGCAGTTTATTTGCGACGGGGAGCTCCTATAATTCACCCCTCCACTTT.